This TCR beta chain was identified in a study of blood T cell repertoires in COVID-19. In the study overall: There were acute and convalescent COVID-19 samples, and they came from the United States, Italy and Spain. The analysed material was cDNA or gDNA that came from T cells, B-cell-depleted T cells, or PBMCs.

Authors' methods: The assay estimated nucleated cells by amplifying reference gene primers. The data were produced by immunoSEQ multiplex PCR, yet TCRdb's version contains in-frame clones alone and is incomplete. The V and J calls and clone size are taken from that table; D and trimming were inferred from the DNA. The data show some 130,000 clones, under 80% seen once. The J segment lost 6 bases and the V segment lost 2 bases, leaving 18 bases of the junction unmatched. The CDR3 is made up of 21 amino acids. Per the germline V gene, CDR1 is MNHEY and CDR2 is SMNVEV (reference sequence). This clone is a singleton in its sample.

The specimen was peripheral blood. This sequence joins TRBV27 and TRBJ1-6, with 11 bases matching TRBD1. This clonotype was sampled from a man older than 75 with acute or convalescent COVID-19. In DNA form, the CDR3 reads TGTGCCAGCAGTTTAACCCACGGGAGCCCGGACAGGGGGCGGGTTAATTCACCCCTCCACTTT. Translated, it gives CASSLTHGSPDRGRVNSPLHF.